This section outlines one T cell receptor beta chain sequence together with its context. Its antigen is still unknown. Using constant-segment primers, 5'RACE produced TCR alpha and TCR beta cDNA libraries carrying sample barcodes and UMIs. TCRdb re-derived calls from the 5' RACE reads in MiXCR, one entry per CDR3 protein. The sample has roughly 400,000 distinct CDR3 sequences, 20% to 25% seen once. This record belongs to a study of T-cell memory formation after mild COVID-19. Study as a whole: The TCR clusters were mostly specific to one donor. Findings and limits, study-wide: There were some responding clones in pre-infection memory, which suggested that cross-reactive memory had joined. Shrinking CD4+ clones resided mostly in CM and EM, and CD8+ ones in EMRA.

The CDR3 contains 15 residues. Trimming shortened V by 4 bases and J by 1 base, and 13 bases separated the two germline ends. Germline-derived CDR1 and CDR2 are KGHDR and SFDVKD. This rearrangement joins TRBV24-1 to TRBJ2-7; possible D gene TRBD1, 5 bases. This TCR was sampled from an adult woman who had mild COVID-19 (a few samples of this study predate the infection). Cell type and time point are not known. The specimen was PBMCs or a T cell subset sorted from them (not recorded which). The CDR3 DNA sequence: TGTGCCACCAGTGAGAAGACAGCTGGATCCTACGAGCAGTACTTC. It codes for CATSEKTAGSYEQYF.